A selection of T cell receptor beta chains follows, all from one sample in a study of blood T cell repertoires in COVID-19. Generated by immunoSEQ multiplex PCR, the TCRdb table keeps only in-frame clones and is missing some. The table lists more than 200,000 clones, roughly 80% of them singletons. The sample consisted of peripheral blood. Receptors originate from an elderly man with acute or convalescent COVID-19. Both conserved end residues are trimmed from each CDR3. The order of the fields is CDR3 length, V gene, J gene, clone size, CDR3 protein. The listing skips clone size in some rows; elsewhere it reads once, few, many or a size class.

CDR3 length: 13
V gene: TRBV28
J gene: TRBJ2-1
clone size: .
CDR3 protein: ASSPELSRGAIQF

CDR3 length: 14
V gene: TRBV6-5
J gene: TRBJ1-6
clone size: .
CDR3 protein: ASSYSTSARNSPLH

CDR3 length: 12
V gene: TRBV19
J gene: TRBJ1-5
clone size: .
CDR3 protein: ASSIRGGNQPQH

CDR3 length: 13
V gene: TRBV2
J gene: TRBJ2-1
clone size: .
CDR3 protein: ASSPGVSSYNEQF

CDR3 length: 14
V gene: TRBV27
J gene: TRBJ2-2
clone size: .
CDR3 protein: ASSLPGQEDTGELF

CDR3 length: 12
V gene: TRBV7-3
J gene: TRBJ2-1
clone size: once
CDR3 protein: ASSLRAGYNEQF

CDR3 length: 12
V gene: TRBV24-1
J gene: TRBJ2-4
clone size: .
CDR3 protein: ATSDWDSKNIQY

CDR3 length: 13
V gene: TRBV10-3
J gene: TRBJ1-5
clone size: .
CDR3 protein: AISEGDRGNGPQH

CDR3 length: 13
V gene: TRBV6-6
J gene: TRBJ2-7
clone size: once
CDR3 protein: ASSSSGTGGYEQY

CDR3 length: 14
V gene: TRBV5-1
J gene: TRBJ2-3
clone size: .
CDR3 protein: ASSLERTGVPDTQY

CDR3 length: 11
V gene: TRBV5-6
J gene: TRBJ1-2
clone size: .
CDR3 protein: ASSLKGTYGYT

CDR3 length: 12
V gene: TRBV6-5
J gene: TRBJ2-1
clone size: .
CDR3 protein: ASRLAGGPGEQF

CDR3 length: 17
V gene: TRBV5-1
J gene: TRBJ1-5
clone size: .
CDR3 protein: ASSLLQGKAIMGNQPQH

CDR3 length: 11
V gene: TRBV25-1
J gene: TRBJ2-7
clone size: once
CDR3 protein: ASSGTGTYEQY

CDR3 length: 12
V gene: TRBV5-4
J gene: TRBJ1-3
clone size: .
CDR3 protein: ASSSDIRLSSMN

CDR3 length: 14
V gene: TRBV11-2
J gene: TRBJ1-6
clone size: .
CDR3 protein: ASSPGTGSNNSPLH

CDR3 length: 11
V gene: TRBV3-1/TRBV3-2
J gene: TRBJ1-5
clone size: .
CDR3 protein: ASSQSGQQPQH

CDR3 length: 12
V gene: TRBV7-2
J gene: TRBJ2-7
clone size: .
CDR3 protein: ASTRERRAYEQY

CDR3 length: 13
V gene: TRBV2
J gene: TRBJ2-1
clone size: .
CDR3 protein: ASNQLAGGPNEQF

CDR3 length: 11
V gene: TRBV5-8
J gene: TRBJ1-2
clone size: .
CDR3 protein: ASSADRNYGYT

CDR3 length: 12
V gene: TRBV5-1
J gene: TRBJ1-1
clone size: .
CDR3 protein: ASSLQSTNTEAF

CDR3 length: 15
V gene: TRBV30
J gene: TRBJ1-2
clone size: few
CDR3 protein: AWSKPRQGVNNYGYT

CDR3 length: 11
V gene: TRBV11-1
J gene: TRBJ1-2
clone size: .
CDR3 protein: ASSFEGIYGYT

CDR3 length: 14
V gene: TRBV5-6
J gene: TRBJ1-1
clone size: .
CDR3 protein: ASSFRRTGDYTEAF

CDR3 length: 13
V gene: TRBV5-1
J gene: TRBJ2-7
clone size: .
CDR3 protein: ASRKAGGLYYEQY

CDR3 length: 12
V gene: TRBV21-1
J gene: TRBJ2-1
clone size: .
CDR3 protein: ASQEGGVYNEQF

CDR3 length: 13
V gene: TRBV24-1
J gene: TRBJ1-1
clone size: few
CDR3 protein: ATRGTGKMNTEAF

CDR3 length: 11
V gene: TRBV11-2
J gene: TRBJ2-7
clone size: .
CDR3 protein: ASSPDKPYEQY